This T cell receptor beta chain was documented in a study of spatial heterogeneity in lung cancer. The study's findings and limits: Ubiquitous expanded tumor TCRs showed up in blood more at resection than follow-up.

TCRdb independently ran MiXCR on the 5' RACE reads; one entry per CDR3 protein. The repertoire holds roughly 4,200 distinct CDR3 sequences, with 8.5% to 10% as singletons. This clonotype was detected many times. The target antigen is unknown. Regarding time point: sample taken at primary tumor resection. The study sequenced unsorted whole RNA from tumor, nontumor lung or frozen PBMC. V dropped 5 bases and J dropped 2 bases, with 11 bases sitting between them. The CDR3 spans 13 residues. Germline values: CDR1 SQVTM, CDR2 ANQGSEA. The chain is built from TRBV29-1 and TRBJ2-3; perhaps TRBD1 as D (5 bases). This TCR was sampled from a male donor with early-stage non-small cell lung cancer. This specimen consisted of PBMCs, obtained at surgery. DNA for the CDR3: TGCAGCGTTTGGCAGGGCCACACAGATACGCAGTATTTT. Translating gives CSVWQGHTDTQYF.